This is a list of T cell receptor beta chains from one sample in a study of T cell changes during pregnancy in multiple sclerosis. Libraries were prepared by immunoSEQ multiplex PCR; TCRdb keeps only in-frame clonotypes and omits some of them. The sample yields around 100,000 clones, around 94% seen once. Source: peripheral blood, taken in the second trimester of pregnancy. The receptors were gathered from a female donor with multiple sclerosis, enrolled in a pregnancy study. Both conserved end residues are part of each CDR3. A D gene is named only where the DNA matches it firmly. Some rows mark clone size as missing; the rest say once, few, many or name a class of expanded clone.

.	TRBV7-9	.	15	TRBJ2-7	TGTGCCAGCAGCTCAGTATCAGGGGGAGGACACGAGCAGTACTTC	CASSSVSGGGHEQYF
.	TRBV5-1	.	13	TRBJ1-6	TGCGCCAGCAGCTTGGGGGCGGGTTCACCCCTCCACTTT	CASSLGAGSPLHF
TRBD1	TRBV5-1	.	19	TRBJ2-6	TGCGCCAGCAGCGCGAGTACAGGGGGGAGAGGCTCTGGGGCCAACGTCCTGACTTTC	CASSASTGGRGSGANVLTF
TRBD1	TRBV10-3	once	14	TRBJ2-3	TGTGCCATCAGCGCGGGACAGGGGCCAGATACGCAGTATTTT	CAISAGQGPDTQYF
TRBD1	TRBV23-1	.	15	TRBJ2-7	TGCGCCAGCAGTCAGTGGGACAGGGGATTCTACGAGCAGTACTTC	CASSQWDRGFYEQYF
TRBD2	TRBV15	.	15	TRBJ2-5	TGTGCCACCAGCCGGACTAGCGGGGCTTTTGGGACCCAGTACTTC	CATSRTSGAFGTQYF
TRBD1	TRBV9	.	15	TRBJ2-1	TGTGCCAGCAGCCCCCGGGACAGGGACCCCAATGAGCAGTTCTTC	CASSPRDRDPNEQFF
.	TRBV7-6	.	14	TRBJ2-3	TGTGCCAGCAGCTTATACGGGAGCACAGATACGCAGTATTTT	CASSLYGSTDTQYF
TRBD2	TRBV7-3	.	15	TRBJ2-5	TGTGCCAGCAGCTACGGGGGGGCCTTCCAAGAGACCCAGTACTTC	CASSYGGAFQETQYF
.	TRBV4-2	.	15	TRBJ2-5	TGTGCCAGCAGCCAAGATGGACAGAGACAAGAGACCCAGTACTTC	CASSQDGQRQETQYF
.	TRBV15	.	16	TRBJ1-4	TGTGCCACCAGCACGGCCCAGGGATCAACTAATGAAAAACTGTTTTTT	CATSTAQGSTNEKLFF
.	TRBV5-1	.	12	TRBJ1-4	TGCGCCAGCAGCTTATCCAGTGAAAAACTGTTTTTT	CASSLSSEKLFF
.	TRBV5-1	few	13	TRBJ1-2	TGCGCCAGCAGCCCCGGGGGAGGGTACGGCTACACCTTC	CASSPGGGYGYTF
.	TRBV4-1	.	16	TRBJ2-7	TGCGCCAGCAGCCAATATCCCAGGGGAACCTCCTACGAGCAGTACTTC	CASSQYPRGTSYEQYF